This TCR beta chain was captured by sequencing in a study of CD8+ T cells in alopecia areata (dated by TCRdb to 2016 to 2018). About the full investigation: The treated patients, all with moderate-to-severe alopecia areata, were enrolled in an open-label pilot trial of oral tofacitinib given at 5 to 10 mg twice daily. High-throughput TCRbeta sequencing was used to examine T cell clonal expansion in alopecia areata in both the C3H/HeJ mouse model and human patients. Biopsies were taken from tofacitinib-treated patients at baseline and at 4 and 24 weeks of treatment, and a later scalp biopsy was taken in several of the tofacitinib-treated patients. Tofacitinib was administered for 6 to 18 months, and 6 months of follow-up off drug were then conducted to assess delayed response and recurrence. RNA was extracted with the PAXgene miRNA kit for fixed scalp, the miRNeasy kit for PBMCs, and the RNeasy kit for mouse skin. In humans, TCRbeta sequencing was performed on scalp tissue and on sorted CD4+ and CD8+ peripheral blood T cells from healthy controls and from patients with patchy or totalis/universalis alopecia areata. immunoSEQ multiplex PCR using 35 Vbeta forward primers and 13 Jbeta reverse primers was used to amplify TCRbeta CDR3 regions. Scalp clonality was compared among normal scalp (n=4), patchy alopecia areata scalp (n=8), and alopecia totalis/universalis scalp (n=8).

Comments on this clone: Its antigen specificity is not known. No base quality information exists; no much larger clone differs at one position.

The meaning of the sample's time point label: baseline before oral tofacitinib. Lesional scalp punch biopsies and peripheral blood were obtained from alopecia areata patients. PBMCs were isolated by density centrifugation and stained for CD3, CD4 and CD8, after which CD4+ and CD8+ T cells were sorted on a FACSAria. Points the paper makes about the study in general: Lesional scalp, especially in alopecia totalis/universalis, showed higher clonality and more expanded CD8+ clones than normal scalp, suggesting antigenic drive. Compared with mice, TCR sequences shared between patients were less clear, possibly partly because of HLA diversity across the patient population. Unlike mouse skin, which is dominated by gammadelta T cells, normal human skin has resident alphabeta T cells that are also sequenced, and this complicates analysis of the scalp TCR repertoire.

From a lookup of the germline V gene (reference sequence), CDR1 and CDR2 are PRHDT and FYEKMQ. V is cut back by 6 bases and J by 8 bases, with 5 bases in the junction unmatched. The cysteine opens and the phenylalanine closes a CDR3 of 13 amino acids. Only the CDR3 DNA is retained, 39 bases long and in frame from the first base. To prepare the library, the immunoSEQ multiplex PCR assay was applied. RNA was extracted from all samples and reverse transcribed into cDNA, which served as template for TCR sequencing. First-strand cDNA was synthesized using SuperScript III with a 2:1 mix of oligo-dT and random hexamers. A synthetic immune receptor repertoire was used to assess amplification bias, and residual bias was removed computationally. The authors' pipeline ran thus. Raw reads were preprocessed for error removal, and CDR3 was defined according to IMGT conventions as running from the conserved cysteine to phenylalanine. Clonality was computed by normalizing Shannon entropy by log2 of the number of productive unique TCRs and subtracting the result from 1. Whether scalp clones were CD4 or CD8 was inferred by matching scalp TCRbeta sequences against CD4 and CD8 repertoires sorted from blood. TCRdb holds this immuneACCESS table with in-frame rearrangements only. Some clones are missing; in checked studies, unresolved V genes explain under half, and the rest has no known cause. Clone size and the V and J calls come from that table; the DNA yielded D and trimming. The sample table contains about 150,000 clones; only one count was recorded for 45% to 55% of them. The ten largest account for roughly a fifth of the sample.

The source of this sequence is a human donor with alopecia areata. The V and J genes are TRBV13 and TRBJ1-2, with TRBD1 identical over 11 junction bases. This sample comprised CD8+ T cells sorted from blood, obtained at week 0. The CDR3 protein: CASRMDRGLGYTF. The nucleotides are TGTGCCAGCAGGATGGACAGGGGGCTCGGCTACACCTTC.